The 21 T cell receptor beta chains below were found in one sample sequenced in a study of cytomegalovirus exposure and HLA in healthy donors. The PCR contained 60 Vbeta and 13 Jbeta primers. The data were produced by immunoSEQ multiplex PCR, yet TCRdb's version contains in-frame clones alone and is incomplete. The sample carries 250,000 or so clones, about 90% recorded once. The sequenced sample was PBMCs. Receptors originate from a girl aged 2 to 10 in good health and CMV-seronegative.

This chain connects TRBV6-5 to TRBJ1-5, with a possible D match to TRBD1 (5 bases). V was cut by 5 bases and J by 11 bases, with 13 bases left in between. CDR1 and CDR2 from the germline V gene are MNHEY and SVGAGI. This CDR3 is built from 12 residues. The CDR3 here is CASSRQGGTQHF. The CDR3 DNA reads TGTGCCAGCAGTCGGCAGGGCGGGACCCAGCATTTT.

This chain joins TRBV5-6 and TRBJ1-2; tentative D call: TRBD1 (6 bases). The CDR3 length is 13 residues. CDR1 and CDR2 (germline): SGHDT, YYEEEE. Trimming removed 2 bases from V and 2 bases from J, with 7 bases in between. CDR3 amino acids: CASSFDRNYGYTF. DNA for the CDR3: TGTGCCAGCAGCTTCGACAGGAACTATGGCTACACCTTC.

The V gene is TRBV7-9, the J gene TRBJ1-1, with TRBD1 as a possible D gene (6 bases). In germline, CDR1 is SEHNR, CDR2 FQNEAQ (reference sequence). The V and J ends lost 6 bases and 2 bases respectively, with 22 bases between them. CDR3 length: 17 residues. CDR3 sequence reads: CASRRNKPGQDNTEAFF. For the CDR3, the DNA is TGTGCCAGCAGACGAAACAAACCGGGACAAGATAACACTGAAGCTTTCTTT.

The V and J genes are TRBV7-2 and TRBJ1-4, with 7 bases lining up with TRBD1. This CDR3 contains 16 residues. The ends lost 1 base at V and 5 bases at J; junction bases unmatched: 7. CDR1 and CDR2 (germline): SGHTA, FQGNSA. The CDR3 coding sequence is TGTGCCAGCAGCTTAGTCGGGGGACAGAACAATGAAAAACTGTTTTTT. It specifies CASSLVGGQNNEKLFF.

The chain carries TRBV6-1 and TRBJ2-3; TRBD1 agrees at 7 bases. Germline V lookup: CDR1 MNHNS, CDR2 SASEGT. The junction had 9 bases not matched to a gene; V was cut back by 3 bases and J by 3 bases. The CDR3 is 16 amino acids. The CDR3 loop reads CASSDHDRASTDTQYF. Here the CDR3 DNA reads TGTGCCAGCAGTGACCACGACAGGGCGTCTACAGATACGCAGTATTTT.

The chain employs TRBV28 and TRBJ2-7; D remains unclear. The V gene's germline CDR1 is MDHEN and CDR2 SYDVKM. CDR3 length: 12 amino acids. Trimming removed 3 bases at V and 4 bases at J, with 7 bases between. This chain's CDR3 is CASSLTTYEQYF. For the CDR3, the DNA is TGTGCCAGCAGTTTGACAACTTACGAGCAGTACTTC.

The chain recombines TRBV6-1 with TRBJ1-6; 7 positions match TRBD1. The V gene end was trimmed by 8 bases and the J gene end by 9 bases; junction bases not matched to a gene: 7. The germline V gene encodes CDR1 MNHNS and CDR2 SASEGT. There are 13 residues in the CDR3. CDR3 coding DNA: TGTGCCAGCCCCGACAGGGATAGTTCACCCCTCCACTTT. Protein product: CASPDRDSSPLHF.

The V call is TRBV7-2, the J call TRBJ2-4, with D possibly being TRBD2 (6 bases). From germline, CDR1 is SGHTA and CDR2 FQGNSA. With 3 bases removed from V and 2 bases from J, the gap between germline ends came to 17 bases. This CDR3 spans 17 amino acids. The CDR3 reads CASSFPYQEGTKNIQYF. In DNA form, the CDR3 reads TGTGCCAGCAGCTTTCCGTACCAGGAGGGAACCAAAAACATTCAGTACTTC.

The chain couples TRBV6-1 to TRBJ2-7; D not resolved. Germline assignment: CDR1 MNHNS and CDR2 SASEGT. CDR3 length equals 13 residues. The V gene lost 2 bases and the J gene lost 0 bases, with 5 bases spanning the gap. The CDR3 reads CASSELSSYEQYF. The CDR3, as DNA: TGTGCCAGCAGTGAACTGAGCTCCTACGAGCAGTACTTC.

V usage is TRBV6-5 and J usage is TRBJ1-1, with 7 bases identical to TRBD1. This CDR3 is 16 amino acids long. Germline loops: CDR1 MNHEY, CDR2 SVGAGI. Losses at the gene ends were 0 bases for V and 5 bases for J; bases not matched to a gene: 9. CDR3 residues: CASSYSRRVRGTEAFF. CDR3 DNA sequence: TGTGCCAGCAGTTACTCGAGACGGGTCAGGGGGACTGAAGCTTTCTTT.

The V gene is TRBV9, the J gene TRBJ2-1, with 8 bases matching TRBD2. Germline CDR1 and CDR2: SGDLS and YYNGEE. The J segment lost 10 bases and the V segment lost 3 bases, leaving 15 bases of the junction unmatched. The CDR3 consists of 16 residues. This CDR3 reads CASSGSSGEGYGEQFF. As DNA, the CDR3 is TGTGCCAGCAGCGGAAGTAGCGGGGAAGGGTACGGGGAGCAGTTCTTC.

The gene calls are TRBV30 and TRBJ2-5; 8 nucleotides align to TRBD2. Germline lookup yields CDR1 GTSNPN and CDR2 SVGIG (reference sequence). CDR3 size: 13 residues. V trimming: 4 bases; J trimming: 4 bases; junction bases outside the gene matches: 5. The CDR3 bases are TGTGCCTGGAACCCCGGGGGGGGAGAGACCCAGTACTTC. Amino acid sequence: CAWNPGGGETQYF.

This clone was seen only once. The chain links TRBV27 to TRBJ2-7, with TRBD1 matching 8 bases. Germline V gene lookup returns CDR1 MNHEY and CDR2 SMNVEV (reference sequence). The CDR3 sequence is 15 residues long. With 5 bases clipped from V and 2 bases from J, the junction kept 8 bases outside the gene matches. The CDR3 spells CASSPDWTGTYEQYF. CDR3 DNA sequence: TGTGCCAGCAGTCCCGATTGGACAGGGACCTACGAGCAGTACTTC.

The chain recombines TRBV27 with TRBJ2-2, with a tentative D call TRBD2 (5 bases). The CDR3 runs 14 residues. The germline V gene has CDR1 MNHEY and CDR2 SMNVEV (reference sequence). Trimming stripped 9 bases from V and 5 bases from J, with 16 bases between. CDR3 DNA: TGTGCCAGGATGGCTAGGACTCATACCGGGGAGCTGTTTTTT. Translated: CARMARTHTGELFF.

The chain links TRBV30 to TRBJ2-5; 12 nucleotides agree with TRBD2. With V trimmed by 3 bases and J by 7 bases, 6 bases remained unmatched. Germline CDR1 GTSNPN, CDR2 SVGIG (reference sequence). The CDR3 is made up of 14 amino acids. As DNA, the CDR3 is TGTGCCTGGAGACCTAGCGGGGGGGGCGGGACCCAGTACTTC. Protein product: CAWRPSGGGGTQYF.

This chain joins TRBV9 and TRBJ2-3; TRBD2 matches 10 bases. Germline CDR1 reads SGDLS; CDR2 reads YYNGEE. This CDR3 is 15 amino acids long. The V gene end was trimmed by 7 bases and the J gene end by 4 bases; junction bases not matched to a gene: 9. The chain's CDR3 is CASSFLAGAPDTQYF. Here the CDR3 DNA reads TGTGCCAGCTCTTTTCTAGCGGGGGCACCAGATACGCAGTATTTT.

The rearrangement links TRBV7-7 to TRBJ2-1, with 9 nucleotides matching TRBD2. From germline, CDR1 is SSHAT and CDR2 FNYEAQ (reference sequence). V was pared by 0 bases and J by 7 bases, with 7 bases of the junction left unmatched. The CDR3 extends over 16 amino acids. The CDR3 nucleotides read TGTGCCAGCAGCTTAGCGCGGGATAGCGGGAGAAATGAGCAGTTCTTC. Translated, it gives CASSLARDSGRNEQFF. Together with reference TRBV7-7 and TRBJ2-1, the CDR3 gives the full variable domain: GAGVSQSPRYKVTKRGQDVTLRCDPISSHATLYWYQQALGQGPEFLTYFNYEAQPDKSGLPSDRFSAERPEGSISTLTIQRTEQRDSAMYRCASSLARDSGRNEQFFGPGTRLTVL.

The V call is TRBV9, the J call TRBJ2-3; the match to TRBD2 covers 8 bases. The CDR3 consists of 15 residues. Germline V CDR1 and CDR2: SGDLS, YYNGEE. The V gene end was trimmed by 4 bases and the J gene end by 2 bases; junction bases not matched to a gene: 6. CDR3 protein: CASSLRLANTDTQYF. The CDR3 DNA follows: TGTGCCAGCAGCCTACGACTAGCGAACACAGATACGCAGTATTTT.

The genes are TRBV5-1 and TRBJ1-6, with 10 bases matching TRBD1. CDR3 length: 14 residues. In germline, CDR1 is SGHRS, CDR2 YFSETQ. Trimming removed 9 bases from V and 9 bases from J; junction bases left unmatched: 9. CDR3: CATAEGTGVSPLHF. CDR3 nucleotide sequence: TGCGCCACCGCCGAGGGGACAGGGGTTTCACCCCTCCACTTT. The complete variable domain, with remaining parts taken from reference TRBV5-1 and TRBJ1-6, reads KAGVTQTPRYLIKTRGQQVTLSCSPISGHRSVSWYQQTPGQGLQFLFEYFSETQRNKGNFPGRFSGRQFSNSRSEMNVSTLELGDSALYLCATAEGTGVSPLHFGNGTRLTVT.

This chain links TRBV28 with TRBJ1-5, with no clear D. The CDR3 totals 12 residues. CDR1 and CDR2 from the germline V gene are MDHEN and SYDVKM. Trimming removed 5 bases at V and 4 bases at J, with 6 bases between. The CDR3: CASSVLNQPQHF. The CDR3 coding sequence is TGTGCCAGCAGTGTCCTGAATCAGCCCCAGCATTTT.

The gene calls are TRBV6-4 and TRBJ2-5; D perhaps matches TRBD2 (6 bases). V gave up 2 bases and J gave up 4 bases, with 11 bases separating them. This CDR3 has 14 residues. The V gene's germline CDR1 is MRHNA and CDR2 SNTAGT. The CDR3 loop is CASSDGVGGETQYF. As DNA, the CDR3 is TGTGCCAGCAGTGACGGAGTGGGGGGAGAGACCCAGTACTTC.